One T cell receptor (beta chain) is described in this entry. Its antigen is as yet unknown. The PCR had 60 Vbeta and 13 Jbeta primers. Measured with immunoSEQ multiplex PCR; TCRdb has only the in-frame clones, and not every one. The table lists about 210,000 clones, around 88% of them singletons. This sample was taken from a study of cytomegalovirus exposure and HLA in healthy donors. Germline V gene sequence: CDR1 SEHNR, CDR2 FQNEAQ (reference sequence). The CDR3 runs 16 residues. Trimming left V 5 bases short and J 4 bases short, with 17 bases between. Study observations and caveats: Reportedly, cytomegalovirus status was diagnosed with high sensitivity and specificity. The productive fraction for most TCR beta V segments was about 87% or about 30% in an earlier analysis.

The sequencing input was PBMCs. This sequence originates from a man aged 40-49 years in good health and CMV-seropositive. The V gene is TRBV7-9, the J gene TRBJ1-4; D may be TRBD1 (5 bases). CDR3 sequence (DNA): TGTGCCAGCAGCCGCCGGACCGCAGGGAATAATGAAAAACTGTTTTTT. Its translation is CASSRRTAGNNEKLFF.